This TCR beta chain was retrieved from a study of cytomegalovirus exposure and HLA in healthy donors. Overall study: The roughly 130 validation repertoires, a later analysis reported, used the same platform as the roughly 730 repertoires from the first cohort.

The CDR3 is 16 amino acids. Germline V CDR1 and CDR2: SGHDT, YYEEEE. J was trimmed by 0 bases and V by 3 bases; bases with no gene match: 2. Some clones are missing from TCRdb's copy, which holds only in-frame ones; the method was immunoSEQ multiplex PCR. This table has 150,000 to 180,000 clones, 70% to 90% appearing once. This receptor was taken from a man aged 18 to 29 in good health and CMV-seropositive. The V call is TRBV5-6, the J call TRBJ2-3; 12 bases map to TRBD2. The sequencing sample was made of PBMCs. The CDR3 DNA sequence: TGTGCCAGCAGCTGGGGGACTAGCGGGAGCACAGATACGCAGTATTTT. Amino acid sequence: CASSWGTSGSTDTQYF.